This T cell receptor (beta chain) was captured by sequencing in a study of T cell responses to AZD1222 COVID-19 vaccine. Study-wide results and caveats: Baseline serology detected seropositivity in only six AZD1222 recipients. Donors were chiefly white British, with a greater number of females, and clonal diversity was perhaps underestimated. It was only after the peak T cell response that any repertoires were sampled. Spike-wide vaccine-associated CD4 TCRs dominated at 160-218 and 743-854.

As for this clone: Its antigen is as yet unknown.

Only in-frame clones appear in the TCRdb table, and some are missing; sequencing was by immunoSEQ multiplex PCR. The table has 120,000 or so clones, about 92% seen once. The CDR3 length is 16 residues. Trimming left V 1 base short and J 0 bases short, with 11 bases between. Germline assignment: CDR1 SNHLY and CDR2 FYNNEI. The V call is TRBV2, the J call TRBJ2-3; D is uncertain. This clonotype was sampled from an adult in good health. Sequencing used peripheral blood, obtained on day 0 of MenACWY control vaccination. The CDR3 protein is CASSEGPSGSTDTQYF. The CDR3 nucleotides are TGTGCCAGCAGTGAAGGTCCGTCCGGGAGCACAGATACGCAGTATTTT.